The present entry profiles one T cell receptor (beta chain) with its context. Germline trimming cut 4 bases from V and 6 bases from J; bases unmatched to any gene: 6. The CDR3 spans 14 residues. CDR1 and CDR2 (germline): MGHDK, SYGVNS. Genomic DNA was employed as the template in profiling TCR beta VDJ and CDR3. MiXCR, run by TCRdb on the reads, gives a single entry per CDR3 protein. The data show over 150,000 distinct CDR3 sequences, 35% to 55% seen once. The entry originates in a study of CD8+CD57+ T cells in acquired aplastic anemia. The receptor was derived from a human donor in good health. The sequenced sample consisted of sorted CD4+, CD8+, or CD8+CD57+ T cells (not recorded which) from PBMCs. This chain uses TRBV25-1 with TRBJ1-2; TRBD1 matches 9 bases. The CDR3 reads CASSGWTGVDGYTF. CDR3 bases: TGTGCCAGCAGTGGATGGACAGGGGTCGATGGCTACACCTTC.